The clone carrying this TCR beta chain was seen many times. Its target is not known. The data were obtained in a study of T cells after yellow fever vaccination. Study-level findings and limits: Booster samples showed a return of most primary-vaccination clones (about 96% CD4, approximately 88% CD8). The study found a weaker secondary response that peaked faster, day 5 versus 15.

The study made its TCR cDNA through 5'RACE template switching. That step introduced a universal primer site along with UMIs. One entry per CDR3 protein, called by TCRdb with MiXCR from the 5' RACE reads. The sample has some 350,000 distinct CDR3 sequences; about 4% are singletons. The CDR3 runs 14 residues. The V gene's germline CDR1 is SGDLS and CDR2 YYNGEE. Trimming cost V 6 bases and J 6 bases; bases outside gene matches: 7. The receptor comes from a man aged 18 to 30 who received the YFV17D yellow fever vaccine. V is TRBV9 and J is TRBJ2-1; the match to TRBD1 covers 9 bases. This sample comprised PBMCs, obtained 5 days after the yellow fever booster vaccination. The CDR3 loop reads CASTTGGATNEQFF. CDR3 in DNA: TGTGCCAGCACGACAGGGGGGGCTACCAATGAGCAGTTCTTC.